This T cell receptor (beta chain) comes out of a study of blood T cells in healthy people across ages. Study-level results: PBMCs were not sorted, which prevented a conclusive comparison of naive versus antigen-experienced cells. Per million T cells, TCR beta diversity dropped about linearly as age rose.

Combining a sample-barcoded 5' primer with a J-beta primer mix, a second PCR ran for 7 to 11 cycles. From the 5' RACE reads, TCRdb called clonotypes with MiXCR, one entry per CDR3 protein. The sample includes roughly 500,000 distinct CDR3 sequences, about 25% seen only once; the top ten take under 20%. Turning to this clonotype: Its antigen is undetermined.

Material for sequencing was blood. This TCR derives from a woman between 65 and 79 years old in good health.

This CDR3 reads CASSISFPFYYGYTF. The CDR3 DNA reads as TGTGCCAGTAGTATAAGTTTTCCGTTTTACTATGGCTACACCTTC. The rearrangement links TRBV19 to TRBJ1-2, with D unresolved. Between the trimmed V and J ends, which lost 2 bases and 3 bases, there was a span of 13 bases. CDR1 is LNHDA and CDR2 is SQIVND in the germline V gene (reference sequence). The CDR3 is 15 amino acids.